This entry is about one T cell receptor beta chain. Time point described: pre-reinfection, 55 to 20 weeks before reinfection detection. Sorted cells were sequenced directly ex vivo without any in vitro expansion. The germline V gene has CDR1 ENHRY and CDR2 SYGVKD. The CDR3 is made up of 18 amino acids. V was pared by 0 bases and J by 1 base, with 17 bases between. Assay used: immunoSEQ multiplex PCR; TCRdb lists only in-frame clones, some missing. The sample has 45,000 to 65,000 clones; just under 90% are singletons. The data derive from a study of memory CD8 T cells in hepatitis C reinfection. The sequence was obtained from a man between 18 and 35 years old with hepatitis C virus infection. The sample comprised naive CD8+ T cells sorted from blood. The chain combines TRBV10-3 with TRBJ2-3; D is possibly TRBD1 (5 bases). CDR3 nucleotide sequence: TGTGCCATCAGTGAGTCAAGACAGCTCCATCCGGGCACAGATACGCAGTATTTT. Translated, it gives CAISESRQLHPGTDTQYF.